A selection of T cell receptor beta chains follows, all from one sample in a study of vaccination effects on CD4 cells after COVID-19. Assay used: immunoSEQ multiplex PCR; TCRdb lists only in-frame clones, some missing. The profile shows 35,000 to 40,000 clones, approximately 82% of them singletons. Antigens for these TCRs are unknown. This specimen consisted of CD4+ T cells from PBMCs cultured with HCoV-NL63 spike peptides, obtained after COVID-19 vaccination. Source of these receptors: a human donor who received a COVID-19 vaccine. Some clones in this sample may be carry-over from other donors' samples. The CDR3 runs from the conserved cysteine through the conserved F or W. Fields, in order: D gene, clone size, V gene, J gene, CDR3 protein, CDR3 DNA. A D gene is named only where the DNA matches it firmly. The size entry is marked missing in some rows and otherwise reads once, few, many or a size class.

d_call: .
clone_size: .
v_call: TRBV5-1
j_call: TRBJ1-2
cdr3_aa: CASSLVGTDGYTF
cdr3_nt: TGCGCCAGCAGCTTGGTGGGGACTGATGGCTACACCTTC

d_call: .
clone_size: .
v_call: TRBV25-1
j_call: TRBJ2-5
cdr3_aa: CASNQVLRWETQYF
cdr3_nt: TGTGCCAGCAACCAAGTCCTCCGGTGGGAGACCCAGTACTTC

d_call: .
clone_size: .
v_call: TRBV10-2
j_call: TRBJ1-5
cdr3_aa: CASRRSGDQPQHF
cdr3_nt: TGCGCCAGCAGAAGGTCGGGGGATCAGCCCCAGCATTTT

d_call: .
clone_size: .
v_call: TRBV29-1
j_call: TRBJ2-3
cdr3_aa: CSVESGTDTQYF
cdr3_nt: TGCAGCGTTGAGTCGGGGACAGATACGCAGTATTTT

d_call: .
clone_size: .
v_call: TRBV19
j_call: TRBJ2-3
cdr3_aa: CASSLSTDTQYF
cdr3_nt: TGTGCCAGTAGTCTAAGCACAGATACGCAGTATTTT

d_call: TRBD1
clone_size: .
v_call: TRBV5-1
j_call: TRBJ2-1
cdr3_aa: CASRSGTGLYNEQFF
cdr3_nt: TGCGCCAGCAGATCCGGGACAGGATTATACAATGAGCAGTTCTTC

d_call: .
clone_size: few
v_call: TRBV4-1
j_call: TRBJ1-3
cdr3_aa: CASSQSRDFDRNTIYF
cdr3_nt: TGCGCCAGCAGCCAGAGTAGGGATTTCGATCGAAACACCATATATTTT

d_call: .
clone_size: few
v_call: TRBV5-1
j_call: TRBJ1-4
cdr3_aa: CASSLGQNEKLFF
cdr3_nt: TGCGCCAGCAGCTTGGGGCAGAATGAAAAACTGTTTTTT

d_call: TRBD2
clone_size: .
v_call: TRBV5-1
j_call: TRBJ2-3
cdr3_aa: CASSLRGGGLDTQYF
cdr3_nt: TGCGCCAGCAGCTTGCGGGGGGGCGGATTAGATACGCAGTATTTT

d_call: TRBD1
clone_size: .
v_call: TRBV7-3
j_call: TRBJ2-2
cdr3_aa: CASSWTGDWTGELFF
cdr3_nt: TGTGCCAGCAGCTGGACAGGGGACTGGACCGGGGAGCTGTTTTTT

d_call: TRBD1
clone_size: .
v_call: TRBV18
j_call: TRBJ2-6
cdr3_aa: CASSPFRDSSGANVLTF
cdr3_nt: TGTGCCAGCTCACCATTCCGGGACAGCTCTGGGGCCAACGTCCTGACTTTC

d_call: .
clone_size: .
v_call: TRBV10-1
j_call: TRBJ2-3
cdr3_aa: CASSRVRVSSTDTQYF
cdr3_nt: TGCGCCAGCAGTCGGGTCAGGGTGTCTAGCACAGATACGCAGTATTTT

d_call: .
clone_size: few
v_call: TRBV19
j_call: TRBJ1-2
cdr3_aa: CASSINSDYGYTF
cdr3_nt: TGTGCCAGTAGTATAAACAGCGATTATGGCTACACCTTC

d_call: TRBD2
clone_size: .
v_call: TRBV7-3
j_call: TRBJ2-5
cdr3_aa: CASSPVGGGNQETQYF
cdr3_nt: TGTGCCAGCAGCCCCGTCGGGGGGGGGAACCAAGAGACCCAGTACTTC

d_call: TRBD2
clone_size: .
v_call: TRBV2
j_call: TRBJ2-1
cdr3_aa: CASTLTSGGVINEQFF
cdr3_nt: TGTGCCAGCACCCTGACTAGCGGGGGGGTTATTAATGAGCAGTTCTTC

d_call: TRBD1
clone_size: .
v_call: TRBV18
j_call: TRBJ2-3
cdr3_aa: CASSPQSGQNTDTQYF
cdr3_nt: TGTGCCAGCTCACCCCAGTCGGGACAGAACACAGATACGCAGTATTTT

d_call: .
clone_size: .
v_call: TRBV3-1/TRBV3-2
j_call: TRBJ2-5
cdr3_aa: CASSRAETQYF
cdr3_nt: TGTGCCAGCAGCCGGGCAGAGACCCAGTACTTC

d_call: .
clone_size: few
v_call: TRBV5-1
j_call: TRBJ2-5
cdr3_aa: CASSLTGTPGQTQYF
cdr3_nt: TGCGCCAGCAGCCTTACCGGGACCCCCGGGCAGACCCAGTACTTC

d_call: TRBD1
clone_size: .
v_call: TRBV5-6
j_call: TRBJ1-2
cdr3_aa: CASSWMTGAVYGYTF
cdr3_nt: TGTGCCAGCAGCTGGATGACAGGGGCGGTCTATGGCTACACCTTC

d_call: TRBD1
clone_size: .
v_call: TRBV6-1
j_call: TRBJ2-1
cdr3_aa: CASSASATGVDEQFF
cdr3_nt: TGTGCCAGCAGTGCCTCCGCGACAGGGGTTGATGAGCAGTTCTTC

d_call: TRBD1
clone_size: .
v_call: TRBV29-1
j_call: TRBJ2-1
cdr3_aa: CRVRDRLNNEQFF
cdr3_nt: TGCAGGGTCCGGGACAGGCTCAACAATGAGCAGTTCTTC

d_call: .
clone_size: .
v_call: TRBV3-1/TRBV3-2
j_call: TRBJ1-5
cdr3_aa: CASSHTLRGVSNQPQHF
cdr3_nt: TGTGCCAGCAGCCACACACTGCGTGGGGTAAGCAATCAGCCCCAGCATTTT

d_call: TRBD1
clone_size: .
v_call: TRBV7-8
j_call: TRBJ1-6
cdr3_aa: CASSPPTGGDSPLHF
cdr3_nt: TGTGCCAGCAGCCCCCCGACAGGGGGCGATTCACCCCTCCACTTT

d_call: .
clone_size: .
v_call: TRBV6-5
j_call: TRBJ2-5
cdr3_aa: CASSYSRIVRETQYF
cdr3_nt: TGTGCCAGCAGTTACTCGAGAATTGTTCGGGAGACCCAGTACTTC

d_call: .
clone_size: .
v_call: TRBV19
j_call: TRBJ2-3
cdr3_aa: CASRPGRKDTQYF
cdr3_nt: TGTGCCAGCAGACCGGGGAGGAAAGATACGCAGTATTTT

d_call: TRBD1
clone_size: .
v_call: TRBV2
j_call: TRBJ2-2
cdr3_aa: CASTPRGGATGELFF
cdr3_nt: TGTGCCAGCACGCCAAGAGGGGGCGCGACCGGGGAGCTGTTTTTT

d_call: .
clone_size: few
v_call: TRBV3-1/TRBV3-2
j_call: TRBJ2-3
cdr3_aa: CASSQTRTQYF
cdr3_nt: TGTGCCAGCAGCCAAACACGGACGCAGTATTTT

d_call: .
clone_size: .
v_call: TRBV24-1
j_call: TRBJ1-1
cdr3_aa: CATSDRLQTEAFF
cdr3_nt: TGTGCCACCAGTGACCGGCTCCAGACTGAAGCTTTCTTT

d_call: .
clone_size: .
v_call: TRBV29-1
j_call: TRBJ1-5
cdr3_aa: CSVEKVGQDSNQPQHF
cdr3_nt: TGCAGCGTTGAAAAGGTCGGTCAAGATAGCAATCAGCCCCAGCATTTT

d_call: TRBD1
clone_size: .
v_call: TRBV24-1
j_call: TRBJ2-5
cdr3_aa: CATSDPRGRDSKETQYF
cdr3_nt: TGTGCCACCAGTGATCCCCGGGGCCGGGACAGCAAGGAGACCCAGTACTTC

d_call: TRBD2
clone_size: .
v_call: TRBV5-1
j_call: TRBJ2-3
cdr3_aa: CASSLALAGGFPDTQYF
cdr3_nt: TGCGCCAGCAGCTTGGCCCTAGCGGGGGGATTCCCAGATACGCAGTATTTT

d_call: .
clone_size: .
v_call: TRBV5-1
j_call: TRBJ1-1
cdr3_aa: CASSLVGGQGTEAFF
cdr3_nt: TGCGCCAGCAGCTTGGTCGGGGGGCAAGGCACTGAAGCTTTCTTT

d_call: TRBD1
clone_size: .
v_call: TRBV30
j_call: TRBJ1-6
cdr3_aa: CAWSEGGRNSPLHF
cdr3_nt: TGTGCCTGGAGTGAAGGGGGCCGGAATTCACCCCTCCACTTT

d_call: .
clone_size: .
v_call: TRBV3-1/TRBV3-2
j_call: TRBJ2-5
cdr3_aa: CASSHSSQETQYF
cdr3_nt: TGTGCCAGCAGCCACTCATCTCAAGAGACCCAGTACTTC

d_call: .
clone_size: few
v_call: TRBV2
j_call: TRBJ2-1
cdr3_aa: CASSTSFEQFF
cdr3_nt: TGTGCCAGCAGTACAAGCTTTGAGCAGTTCTTC

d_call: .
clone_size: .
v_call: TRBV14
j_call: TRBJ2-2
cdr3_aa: CASSQRRPAPGELFF
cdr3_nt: TGTGCCAGCAGCCAACGGCGTCCAGCCCCCGGGGAGCTGTTTTTT

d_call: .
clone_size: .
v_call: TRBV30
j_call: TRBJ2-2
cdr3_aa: CAWRSAGEGAGELFF
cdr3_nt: TGTGCCTGGAGGTCTGCGGGGGAGGGGGCCGGGGAGCTGTTTTTT

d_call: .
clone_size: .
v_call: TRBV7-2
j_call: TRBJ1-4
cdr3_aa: CASSFPQGGFEKLFF
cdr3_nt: TGTGCCAGCAGCTTTCCCCAGGGCGGCTTTGAAAAACTGTTTTTT

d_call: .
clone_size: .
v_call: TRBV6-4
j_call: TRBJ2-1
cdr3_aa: CASSDKQREQFF
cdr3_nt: TGTGCCAGCAGTGACAAGCAGCGCGAGCAGTTCTTC

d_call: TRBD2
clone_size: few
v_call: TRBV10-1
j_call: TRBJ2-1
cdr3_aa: CASRKGTSGDNEQFF
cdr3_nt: TGCGCCAGCAGGAAAGGGACTAGCGGGGACAATGAGCAGTTCTTC

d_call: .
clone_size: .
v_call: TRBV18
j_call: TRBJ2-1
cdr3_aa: CASSPLRGVNEQFF
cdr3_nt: TGTGCCAGCTCACCACTCCGGGGTGTGAATGAGCAGTTCTTC

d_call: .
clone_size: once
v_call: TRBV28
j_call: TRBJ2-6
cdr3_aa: CASSQGGGANVLTF
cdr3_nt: TGTGCCAGCAGCCAGGGGGGAGGGGCCAACGTCCTGACTTTC

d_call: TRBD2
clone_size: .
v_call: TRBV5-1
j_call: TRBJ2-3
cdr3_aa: CASSGGGSDTQYF
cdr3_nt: TGCGCCAGCAGCGGGGGAGGGTCAGATACGCAGTATTTT

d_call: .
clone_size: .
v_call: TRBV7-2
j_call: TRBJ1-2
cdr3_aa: CASSPYTGMDYGYTF
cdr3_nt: TGTGCCAGCAGCCCGTATACAGGGATGGACTATGGCTACACCTTC

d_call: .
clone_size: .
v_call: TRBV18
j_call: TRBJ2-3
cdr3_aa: CASSPPYAGTDTQYF
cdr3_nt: TGTGCCAGCTCACCACCATACGCAGGGACAGATACGCAGTATTTT

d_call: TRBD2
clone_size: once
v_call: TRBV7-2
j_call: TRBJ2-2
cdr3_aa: CASSLESGTSVTGELFF
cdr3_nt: TGTGCCAGCAGCTTAGAGTCCGGGACTAGCGTGACCGGGGAGCTGTTTTTT

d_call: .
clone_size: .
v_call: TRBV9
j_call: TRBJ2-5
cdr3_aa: CASSVLGGPGTQYF
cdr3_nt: TGTGCCAGCAGCGTCCTTGGCGGCCCGGGGACCCAGTACTTC

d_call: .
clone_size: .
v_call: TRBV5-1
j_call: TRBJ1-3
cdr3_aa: CASSTRRITDGNTIYF
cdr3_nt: TGCGCCAGCAGCACGCGCAGGATAACCGATGGGAACACCATATATTTT